This record concerns one TCR beta chain sequence. TCRdb reprocessed the reads with MiXCR, giving one entry per CDR3 protein. The table has about 310,000 distinct CDR3 sequences, 17% seen once. Germline V CDR1 and CDR2: MDHEN, SYDVKM. There are 18 residues in the CDR3. Trimming shortened V by 6 bases and J by 4 bases, and 27 bases separated the two germline ends. The data stem from a study of T cell repertoires in cytomegalovirus infection. This TCR came from a human donor in good health (CMV status not recorded). Some clones in this sample may be carry-over from other donors' samples. The chain is built from TRBV28 and TRBJ2-5; tentatively, D is TRBD2 (6 bases). Sample: PBMCs. CDR3 nucleotides: TGTGCCAGCAGCCCTGGGGGGATTCAAGGGCTAGGAGGAGAGACCCAGTACTTC. Its translation is CASSPGGIQGLGGETQYF. The full variable domain, rest sourced from reference TRBV28 and TRBJ2-5, is DVKVTQSSRYLVKRTGEKVFLECVQDMDHENMFWYRQDPGLGLRLIYFSYDVKMKEKGDIPEGYSVSREKKERFSLILESASTNQTSMYLCASSPGGIQGLGGETQYFGPGTRLLVL.